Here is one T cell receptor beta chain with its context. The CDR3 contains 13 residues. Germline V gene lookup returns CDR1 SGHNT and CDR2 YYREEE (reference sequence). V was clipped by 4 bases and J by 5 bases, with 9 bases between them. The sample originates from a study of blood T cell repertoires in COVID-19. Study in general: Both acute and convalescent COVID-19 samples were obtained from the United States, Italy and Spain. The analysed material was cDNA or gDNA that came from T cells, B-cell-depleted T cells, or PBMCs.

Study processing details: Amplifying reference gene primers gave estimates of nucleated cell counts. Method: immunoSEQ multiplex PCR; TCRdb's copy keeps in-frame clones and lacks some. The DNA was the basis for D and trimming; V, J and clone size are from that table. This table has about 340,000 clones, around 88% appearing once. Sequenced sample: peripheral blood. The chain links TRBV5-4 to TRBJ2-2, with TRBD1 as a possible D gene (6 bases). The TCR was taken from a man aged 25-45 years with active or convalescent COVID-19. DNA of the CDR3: TGTGCCAGCAGCCGGACAGCGACCGGGGAGCTGTTTTTT. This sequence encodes CASSRTATGELFF.